These 31 T cell receptor beta chains were all obtained from the same sample, sequenced in a study of blood T cell repertoires in COVID-19. The repertoire was sequenced with immunoSEQ multiplex PCR; TCRdb's copy has only in-frame clones and lacks some. Of 250,000 to 350,000 clones detected, around 88% appear once; the ten largest clones hold about 6%. The sample was PBMCs or T cells enriched from blood (not recorded which). Receptors were obtained from a woman in her thirties or forties who had recovered from COVID-19.

This chain links TRBV28 with TRBJ2-7; TRBD1 might be the D (5 bases). The germline V gene encodes CDR1 MDHEN and CDR2 SYDVKM. Trimming cost V 4 bases and J 9 bases, with 13 bases left between them. The CDR3 is 12 amino acids. As DNA, the CDR3 is TGTGCCAGCAGTTCACACAGGATTTGGCAGTACTTC. Its translation: CASSSHRIWQYF.

The chain joins TRBV3-1 (or the pseudogene TRBV3-2) to TRBJ2-5; TRBD2 agrees at 8 bases. Germline CDR1 LGHDT, CDR2 YNNKEL (reference sequence). This CDR3 is built from 17 residues. J was trimmed by 5 bases and V by 5 bases; bases with no gene match: 16. The CDR3 here is CASSVVAGSPEWETQYF. CDR3 nucleotides: TGTGCCAGCAGCGTGGTAGCGGGATCTCCTGAATGGGAGACCCAGTACTTC.

This chain joins TRBV28 and TRBJ2-1, with 10 nucleotides matching TRBD2. Germline CDR1 is MDHEN and CDR2 is SYDVKM. V lost 8 bases, J lost 8 bases, and 6 bases stayed unmatched. This CDR3 has 13 residues. CDR3 in DNA: TGTGCCAGCTGGGCTAGCGGGAGCCATGAGCAGTTCTTC. It codes for CASWASGSHEQFF.

The chain employs TRBV28 and TRBJ2-5, with TRBD2 matching over 9 bases. This CDR3 is built from 15 residues. Germline CDR1 reads MDHEN; CDR2 reads SYDVKM. V shed 4 bases, J shed 5 bases, and the junction held 8 bases outside the gene matches. In nucleotides, the CDR3 is TGTGCCAGCAGTTCTAGCGGGATCCCGAGGGAGACCCAGTACTTC. Translation gives CASSSSGIPRETQYF.

V usage is TRBV28 and J usage is TRBJ2-4, with 8 bases matching TRBD1. From germline, CDR1 is MDHEN and CDR2 SYDVKM. The CDR3 covers 16 residues. Trimming removed 5 bases from V and 11 bases from J; junction bases left unmatched: 17. The CDR3 spells CASSGSPTGTGLFQYF. The DNA for the CDR3 is TGTGCCAGCAGTGGGTCCCCGACCGGGACAGGATTATTTCAGTACTTC.

In its sample, this clone was seen once. The chain recombines TRBV28 with TRBJ1-6, with D possibly TRBD1 on 5 matching bases. In germline, CDR1 is MDHEN, CDR2 SYDVKM. V lost 4 bases and J lost 8, with 12 bases in between. The CDR3 has 14 amino acids. CDR3 DNA sequence: TGTGCCAGCAGTTCATATAGGGGCGATTCACCCCTCCACTTT. It yields the protein CASSSYRGDSPLHF.

CDR3 in amino acids: CSASSGGNSPLHF. The CDR3 nucleotides read TGCAGTGCTAGTTCAGGGGGTAATTCACCCCTCCACTTT. The chain uses TRBV20-1 and TRBJ1-6, with 7 positions matching TRBD1. V was clipped by 3 bases and J by 6 bases; unmatched bases: 2. Per the germline V gene, CDR1 is DFQATT and CDR2 is SNEGSKA (reference sequence). The CDR3 has 13 amino acids.

The count of this clone is one. The rearrangement links TRBV5-5 to TRBJ2-1; a possible D gene is TRBD2 (5 bases). The CDR3 spans 16 residues. Germline CDR1 and CDR2: SGHKS and YYEKEE (reference sequence). V dropped 0 bases and J dropped 0 bases, with 10 bases sitting between them. The CDR3 sequence is CASSLVGSGSYNEQFF. In DNA, the CDR3 is TGTGCCAGCAGCTTGGTAGGCAGCGGCTCCTACAATGAGCAGTTCTTC.

The V gene is TRBV27, the J gene TRBJ2-3, with 11 bases matching TRBD2. The CDR3 totals 15 residues. Germline CDR1 and CDR2: MNHEY and SMNVEV (reference sequence). V dropped 4 bases and J dropped 3; count of bases not matched to a gene: 3. Here the CDR3 DNA reads TGTGCCAGCAGTTATAGCGGGAGGGGTACAGATACGCAGTATTTT. This gives the protein CASSYSGRGTDTQYF.

The chain uses TRBV28 and TRBJ2-2; D possibly corresponds to TRBD1 (6 bases). The CDR3 covers 19 residues. V was pared by 5 bases and J by 4 bases, with 26 bases between. Per germline, CDR1 MDHEN and CDR2 SYDVKM. CDR3 sequence (DNA): TGTGCCAGCAGTGACCCGACAGTTGGGCAAGGGGGTATCACCGGGGAGCTGTTTTTT. Translated, it gives CASSDPTVGQGGITGELFF.

The rearrangement joins TRBV18 to TRBJ2-3; TRBD1 matches 7 bases. The V gene's germline CDR1 is KGHSH and CDR2 LQKENI. Trimming took 3 bases from V and 3 from J; bases not matched to a gene: 6. CDR3 length: 15 residues. CDR3 in DNA: TGTGCCAGCTCACCGACAGGGTCGCTTACAGATACGCAGTATTTT. The encoded protein is CASSPTGSLTDTQYF.

The chain has TRBV4-2 and TRBJ2-3; D may be TRBD2 (5 bases). The length of the CDR3 is 15 residues. Germline V gene data show CDR1 as LGHNA and CDR2 as YNFKEQ. Trimming took off 1 base at V and 3 bases at J, with 11 bases between the two ends. This chain's CDR3 is CASSQVSGLTDTQYF. The CDR3 DNA is TGTGCCAGCAGCCAAGTTTCAGGACTTACAGATACGCAGTATTTT.

V usage is TRBV5-1 and J usage is TRBJ2-1, with D unresolved. The germline gives CDR1 SGHRS, CDR2 YFSETQ. The V and J ends lost 1 base and 9 bases respectively, with 11 bases between them. The CDR3 covers 13 residues. CDR3 residues: CASSLTSTGEQFF. The CDR3 DNA reads as TGCGCCAGCAGCTTGACGAGTACGGGTGAGCAGTTCTTC.

This sequence joins TRBV4-2 and TRBJ1-6; 8 bases are a match to TRBD1. V lost 0 bases and J lost 9; bases outside the gene matches: 10. This CDR3 spans 17 amino acids. Looked up from germline, CDR1 is LGHNA and CDR2 is YNFKEQ. The CDR3 reads CASSQDRGRSGSSPLHF. In DNA, the CDR3 is TGTGCCAGCAGCCAAGACAGGGGGCGATCGGGTAGTTCACCCCTCCACTTT.

This chain links TRBV6-5 with TRBJ2-1, with 9 bases lining up with TRBD1. The germline CDR1 and CDR2 sequences are MNHEY and SVGAGI. This CDR3 is 15 amino acids long. V shed 6 bases, J shed 6 bases, and the junction held 9 bases outside the gene matches. CDR3 amino acids: CASRVNRGRINEQFF. The CDR3 DNA follows: TGTGCCAGCAGAGTGAACAGGGGGCGCATCAATGAGCAGTTCTTC.

This clone was seen only a few times. This sequence joins TRBV18 and TRBJ2-3; 7 nucleotides agree with TRBD2. The CDR3 extends over 15 amino acids. Germline CDR1 and CDR2: KGHSH and LQKENI. V lost 2 bases, J lost 3 bases, and 5 bases stayed unmatched. CDR3 region: CASSPEGLYTDTQYF. CDR3 bases: TGTGCCAGCTCACCAGAGGGACTATATACAGATACGCAGTATTTT.

The rearrangement links TRBV28 to TRBJ1-4; 8 nucleotides agree with TRBD1. The germline gives CDR1 MDHEN, CDR2 SYDVKM. J lost 1 base, V lost 3 bases, and 7 bases had no gene match. This CDR3 contains 17 residues. CDR3 protein: CASSFRRQGLTNEKLFF. DNA of the CDR3: TGTGCCAGCAGTTTCCGTCGACAGGGGTTAACTAATGAAAAACTGTTTTTT.

About this clone: Germline is not matched at one junction end, which may reflect a read error. The chain recombines TRBV7-7 with TRBJ2-1; weak D call: TRBD2 (6 bases). From germline, CDR1 is SSHAT and CDR2 FNYEAQ (reference sequence). This CDR3 comprises 16 residues. The CDR3 sequence is CASSLGTFRGGDEQFF. CDR3 sequence (DNA): TGTGCTAGCAGCTTGGGGACTTTTAGAGGTGGAGATGAGCAGTTCTTC.

The rearrangement joins TRBV7-3 to TRBJ2-3; 8 nucleotides agree with TRBD1. Germline assignment: CDR1 SGHTA and CDR2 FQGTGA. After removal of 4 bases from V and 10 bases from J, the junction contained 10 bases not matched to a gene. The CDR3 covers 14 residues. The CDR3 region has the DNA TGTGCCAGCAGCTCCCCGGGACAGGAGAATCCGCAGTATTTT. It specifies CASSSPGQENPQYF.

V and J are TRBV2 and TRBJ1-4, with TRBD1 as a possible D gene (6 bases). Germline CDR1 SNHLY, CDR2 FYNNEI. V was pared by 9 bases and J by 4 bases, with 12 bases between. CDR3 size: 13 residues. CDR3 in amino acids: CASRTDLNEKLFF. The CDR3 DNA reads TGTGCCAGTCGGACAGACCTTAATGAAAAACTGTTTTTT.

The J gene is TRBJ2-1, the V gene TRBV18; D is possibly TRBD1 (5 bases). Germline CDR1 and CDR2: KGHSH and LQKENI. V was trimmed by 3 bases and J by 9 bases, leaving 6 bases between them. The CDR3 totals 11 residues. This CDR3 reads CASSPRGEQFF. CDR3 coding DNA: TGTGCCAGCTCACCTAGGGGTGAGCAGTTCTTC.

The chain recombines TRBV5-6 with TRBJ2-3; D is undetermined. Germline CDR1 reads SGHDT; CDR2 reads YYEEEE. Trimming shortened V by 1 base and J by 4 bases, and 4 bases separated the two germline ends. CDR3 size: 12 residues. Written as DNA, the CDR3 is TGTGCCAGCAGCTTGTCTTCAGATACGCAGTATTTT. This encodes CASSLSSDTQYF.

The chain is built from TRBV28 and TRBJ2-3, with D maybe TRBD2 (5 bases). The germline V and J ends were trimmed by 2 bases and 10 bases, with 16 bases remaining between them. The V gene's germline CDR1 is MDHEN and CDR2 SYDVKM. The CDR3 covers 14 residues. CDR3 sequence reads: CASSLGGSPAPQYF. CDR3 nucleotides: TGTGCCAGCAGTTTAGGAGGATCCCCCGCCCCGCAGTATTTT.

J is TRBJ2-2 and V is TRBV7-3; 10 positions agree with TRBD2. The CDR3 is 17 residues long. Germline V CDR1 and CDR2: SGHTA, FQGTGA. V was clipped by 5 bases and J by 3 bases; unmatched bases: 9. In DNA, the CDR3 is TGTGCCAGCAGCGGAACAACTAGCGGGACTCACACCGGGGAGCTGTTTTTT. Translating gives CASSGTTSGTHTGELFF.

The chain is built from TRBV7-9 and TRBJ2-5; a weak D match, TRBD1 (6 bases). The CDR3 length is 14 residues. Germline assignment: CDR1 SEHNR and CDR2 FQNEAQ (reference sequence). Trimming shortened V by 1 base and J by 0 bases, and 6 bases separated the two germline ends. The CDR3 sequence is CASSLGDNQETQYF. DNA for the CDR3: TGTGCCAGCAGCTTAGGGGACAACCAAGAGACCCAGTACTTC.

The chain uses TRBV4-1 and TRBJ2-7; TRBD1 agrees at 9 bases. V shed 0 bases and J 5 bases; nucleotides not matched to a gene: 8. Per the germline V gene, CDR1 is MGHRA and CDR2 is YSYEKL. The CDR3 contains 16 residues. The CDR3 region is CASSQDSGTGYHEQYF. CDR3 in DNA: TGCGCCAGCAGCCAAGATAGTGGGACAGGGTACCACGAGCAGTACTTC.

The chain recombines TRBV4-2 with TRBJ2-3; D call uncertain. The CDR3 extends over 15 amino acids. V gave up 1 base and J gave up 2 bases, with 10 bases separating them. Germline CDR1 is LGHNA and CDR2 is YNFKEQ. As DNA, the CDR3 is TGTGCCAGCAGCCAAGTACAGACCCCCACAGATACGCAGTATTTT. Protein sequence: CASSQVQTPTDTQYF.

The rearrangement uses TRBV4-2 and TRBJ2-5; 7 bases match TRBD2. Germline CDR1 is LGHNA and CDR2 is YNFKEQ. V gave up 3 bases and J gave up 2 bases; unmatched junction bases: 9. CDR3 length: 16 amino acids. CDR3 amino acids: CASSQDLSGPQETQYF. The DNA for the CDR3 is TGTGCCAGCAGCCAGGACCTTAGCGGGCCACAAGAGACCCAGTACTTC.

This clone was counted once. This sequence joins TRBV28 and TRBJ2-3; D not resolved. The CDR3 has 15 amino acids. Trimming left V 7 bases short and J 6 bases short, with 20 bases between. From germline, CDR1 is MDHEN and CDR2 SYDVKM. The CDR3 protein is CASMSLQARRDTQYF. The CDR3 nucleotides are TGTGCCAGCATGAGCCTCCAGGCGAGAAGGGATACGCAGTATTTT.

This sequence joins TRBV5-1 and TRBJ2-7, with a weak D call TRBD1 (5 bases). CDR1 SGHRS and CDR2 YFSETQ come from the germline V gene. This CDR3 is 14 amino acids long. V shed 3 bases and J shed 9 bases, with 19 bases lying between them. Here the CDR3 reads CASSSGHPVNAQYF. The CDR3 DNA is TGCGCCAGCAGCTCCGGACACCCCGTGAACGCGCAGTACTTC. Full variable domain (outside the CDR3, taken from reference TRBV5-1 and TRBJ2-7): KAGVTQTPRYLIKTRGQQVTLSCSPISGHRSVSWYQQTPGQGLQFLFEYFSETQRNKGNFPGRFSGRQFSNSRSEMNVSTLELGDSALYLCASSSGHPVNAQYFGPGTRLTVT.

Only one count was recorded for this clone. The V and J genes are TRBV9 and TRBJ2-4; D is uncertain. The CDR3 sequence is 14 residues long. Between the trimmed V and J ends, which lost 4 bases and 1 base, there was a span of 9 bases. CDR1 and CDR2 (germline): SGDLS, YYNGEE. The CDR3 sequence is CASSLSWAKNIQYF. DNA of the CDR3: TGTGCCAGCAGCTTGAGCTGGGCCAAAAACATTCAGTACTTC.